This TCR beta chain was recovered during a study of STAT5B mutations in CD4+ large granular lymphocyte leukemia. A few counts support this clone. Original data processing: The detection floor for productive clonotype frequency was 2.59 x 10-5. Clones were read by immunoSEQ multiplex PCR, and TCRdb kept only the in-frame ones, dropping some. V and J calls and clone size are copied from that table; D and trimming were computed from the DNA. This table holds under 40,000 clones, more than 75% found once. J was trimmed by 6 bases and V by 5 bases; bases with no gene match: 15. This CDR3 spans 18 amino acids. CDR1 is SGHTA and CDR2 is FQGTGA in the germline V gene.

The gene calls are TRBV7-3 and TRBJ2-2; TRBD2 matches 10 bases. Sequenced material: CD4+ T cells from blood buffy coats. This sequence was found in a human donor in good health. Here the CDR3 reads CASSPQGDTSGISGELFF. The DNA of the CDR3 is TGTGCCAGCAGCCCCCAGGGTGACACTAGCGGGATATCCGGGGAGCTGTTTTTT.